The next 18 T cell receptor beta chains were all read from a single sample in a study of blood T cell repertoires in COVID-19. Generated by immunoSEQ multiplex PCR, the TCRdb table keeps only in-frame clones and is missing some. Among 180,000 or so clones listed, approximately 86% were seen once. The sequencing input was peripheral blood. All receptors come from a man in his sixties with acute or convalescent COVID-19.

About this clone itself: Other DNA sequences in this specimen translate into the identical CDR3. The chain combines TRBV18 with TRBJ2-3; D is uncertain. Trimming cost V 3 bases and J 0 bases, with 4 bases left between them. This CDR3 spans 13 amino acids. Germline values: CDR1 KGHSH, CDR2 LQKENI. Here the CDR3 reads CASSPPSTDTQYF. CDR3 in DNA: TGTGCCAGCTCACCCCCGAGCACAGATACGCAGTATTTT.

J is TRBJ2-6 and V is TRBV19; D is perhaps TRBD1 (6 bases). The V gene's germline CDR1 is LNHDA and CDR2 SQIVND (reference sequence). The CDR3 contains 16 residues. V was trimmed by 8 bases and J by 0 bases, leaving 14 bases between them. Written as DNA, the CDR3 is TGTGCCAGTCGGGACATTTTGCGCTCTGGGGCCAACGTCCTGACTTTC. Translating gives CASRDILRSGANVLTF.

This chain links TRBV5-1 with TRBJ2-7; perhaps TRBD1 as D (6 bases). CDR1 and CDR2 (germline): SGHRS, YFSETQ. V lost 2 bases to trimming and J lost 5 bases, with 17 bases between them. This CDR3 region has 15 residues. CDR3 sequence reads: CASSLLTGTLNEQYF. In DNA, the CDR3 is TGCGCCAGCAGCTTACTTACAGGGACCCTTAACGAGCAGTACTTC.

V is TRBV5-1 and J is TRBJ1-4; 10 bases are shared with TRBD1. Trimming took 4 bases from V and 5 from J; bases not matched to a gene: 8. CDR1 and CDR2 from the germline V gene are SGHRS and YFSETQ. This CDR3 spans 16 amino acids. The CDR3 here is CASSPHGGQGNEKLFF. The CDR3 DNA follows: TGCGCCAGCAGCCCTCACGGGGGACAGGGGAATGAAAAACTGTTTTTT.

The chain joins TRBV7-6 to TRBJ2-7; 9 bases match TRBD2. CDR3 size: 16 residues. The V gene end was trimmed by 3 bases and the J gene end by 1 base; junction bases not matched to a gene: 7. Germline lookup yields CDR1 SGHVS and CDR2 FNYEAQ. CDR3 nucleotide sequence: TGTGCCAGCAGCTTTGCGCCTAGCGGGACGTCCTACGAGCAGTACTTC. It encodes CASSFAPSGTSYEQYF.

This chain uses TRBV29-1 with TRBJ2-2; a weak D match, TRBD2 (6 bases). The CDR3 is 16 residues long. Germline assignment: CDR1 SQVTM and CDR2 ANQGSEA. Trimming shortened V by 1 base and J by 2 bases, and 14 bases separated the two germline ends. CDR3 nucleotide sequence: TGCAGCGTTGAAGTGGCCCTAGCGTTTAACACCGGGGAGCTGTTTTTT. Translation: CSVEVALAFNTGELFF.

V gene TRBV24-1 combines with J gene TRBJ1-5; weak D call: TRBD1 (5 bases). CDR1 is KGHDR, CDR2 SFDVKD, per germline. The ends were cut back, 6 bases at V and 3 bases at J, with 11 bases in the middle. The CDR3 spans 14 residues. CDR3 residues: CATSSQGPNQPQHF. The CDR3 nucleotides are TGTGCCACCAGTTCCCAGGGCCCCAATCAGCCCCAGCATTTT.

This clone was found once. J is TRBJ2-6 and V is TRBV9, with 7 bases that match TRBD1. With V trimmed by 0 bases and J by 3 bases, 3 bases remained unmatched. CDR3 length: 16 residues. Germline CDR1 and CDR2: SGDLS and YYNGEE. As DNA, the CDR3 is TGTGCCAGCAGCGTAGACCAGGGGGTTGGGGCCAACGTCCTGACTTTC. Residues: CASSVDQGVGANVLTF.

CDR3 sequence (DNA): TGCGCCAGCAGCCAAGAACCGGGACTAGCGGTCAATGAGCAGTTCTTC. It is translated as CASSQEPGLAVNEQFF. The chain couples TRBV4-1 to TRBJ2-1; 11 nucleotides match TRBD2. Germline values: CDR1 MGHRA, CDR2 YSYEKL. The CDR3 is 16 amino acids. The junction had 4 bases not matched to a gene; V was cut back by 0 bases and J by 6 bases.

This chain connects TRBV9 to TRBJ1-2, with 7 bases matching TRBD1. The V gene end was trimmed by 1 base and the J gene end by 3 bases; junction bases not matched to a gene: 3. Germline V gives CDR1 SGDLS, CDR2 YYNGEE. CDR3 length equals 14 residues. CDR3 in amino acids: CASSVRGQDYGYTF. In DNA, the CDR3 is TGTGCCAGCAGCGTAAGGGGGCAGGACTATGGCTACACCTTC.

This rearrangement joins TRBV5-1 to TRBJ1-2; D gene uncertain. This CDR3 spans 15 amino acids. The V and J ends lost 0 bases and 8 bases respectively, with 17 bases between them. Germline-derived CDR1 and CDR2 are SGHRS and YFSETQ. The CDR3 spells CASSLEGRGISGYTF. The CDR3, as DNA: TGCGCCAGCAGCTTGGAAGGTCGGGGTATCAGCGGCTACACCTTC.

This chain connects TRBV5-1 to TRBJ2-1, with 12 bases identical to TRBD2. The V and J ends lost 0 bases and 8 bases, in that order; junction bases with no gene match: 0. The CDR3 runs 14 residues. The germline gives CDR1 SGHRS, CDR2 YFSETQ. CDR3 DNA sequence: TGCGCCAGCAGCTTGGCTAGCGGGAGGGATGAGCAGTTCTTC. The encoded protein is CASSLASGRDEQFF.

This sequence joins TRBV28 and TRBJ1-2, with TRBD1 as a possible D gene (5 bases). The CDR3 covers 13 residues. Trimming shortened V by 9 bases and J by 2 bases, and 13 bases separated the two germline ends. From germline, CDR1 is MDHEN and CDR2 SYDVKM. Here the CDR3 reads CARGGPWNYGYTF. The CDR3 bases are TGTGCCAGGGGGGGACCCTGGAACTATGGCTACACCTTC.

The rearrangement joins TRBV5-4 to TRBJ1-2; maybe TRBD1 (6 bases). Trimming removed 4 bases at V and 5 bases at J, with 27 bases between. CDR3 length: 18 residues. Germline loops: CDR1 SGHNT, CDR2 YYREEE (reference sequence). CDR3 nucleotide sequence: TGTGCCAGCAGCCACGGTGGGTGGCAGGACAGAGGTAAATATGGCTACACCTTC. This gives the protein CASSHGGWQDRGKYGYTF.

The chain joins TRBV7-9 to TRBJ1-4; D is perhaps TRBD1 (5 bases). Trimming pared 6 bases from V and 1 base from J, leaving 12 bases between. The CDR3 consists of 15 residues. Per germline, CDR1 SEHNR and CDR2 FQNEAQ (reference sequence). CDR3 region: CASSRWGETNEKLFF. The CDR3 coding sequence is TGTGCCAGCAGTCGTTGGGGGGAAACTAATGAAAAACTGTTTTTT.

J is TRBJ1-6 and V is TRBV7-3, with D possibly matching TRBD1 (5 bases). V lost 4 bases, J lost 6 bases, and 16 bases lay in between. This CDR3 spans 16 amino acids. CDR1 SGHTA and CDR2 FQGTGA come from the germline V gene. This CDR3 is CASSSAGGSSNSPLHF. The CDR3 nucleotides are TGTGCCAGCAGCTCCGCGGGGGGTAGTAGTAATTCACCCCTCCACTTT.

The CDR3: CAWTLRYPRQGAYNSPLHF. The CDR3 DNA sequence: TGTGCCTGGACCCTCCGGTACCCGAGACAGGGGGCCTATAATTCACCCCTCCACTTT. The rearrangement links TRBV30 to TRBJ1-6; 9 nucleotides line up with TRBD1. This CDR3 contains 19 residues. CDR1 and CDR2 (germline): GTSNPN, SVGIG (reference sequence). J gave up 2 bases and V 4 bases, and 15 bases lay outside the gene matches.

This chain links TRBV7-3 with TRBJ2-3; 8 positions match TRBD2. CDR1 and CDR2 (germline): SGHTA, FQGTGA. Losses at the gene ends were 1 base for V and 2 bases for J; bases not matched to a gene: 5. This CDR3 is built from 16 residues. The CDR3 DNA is TGTGCCAGCAGCTTAATTGGGGGACTAGTCACAGATACGCAGTATTTT. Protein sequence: CASSLIGGLVTDTQYF. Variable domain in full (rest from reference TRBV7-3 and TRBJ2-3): GAGVSQTPSNKVTEKGKYVELRCDPISGHTALYWYRQSLGQGPEFLIYFQGTGAADDSGLPNDRFFAVRPEGSVSTLKIQRTERGDSAVYLCASSLIGGLVTDTQYFGPGTRLTVL.